These 13 T cell receptor beta chains were all obtained from the same sample, sequenced in a study of beta chain features in type 1 diabetes. The sequenced template was cDNA made from the entire isolated RNA. Assay used: immunoSEQ multiplex PCR; TCRdb lists only in-frame clones, some missing. The sample includes 200,000 to 250,000 clones, around 10% of them seen just once. Material: naive CD4+ T cells from blood. The receptors were sampled from a woman aged 18-29 years in good health.

V is TRBV14 and J is TRBJ2-5, with 13 bases identical to TRBD2. The V gene's germline CDR1 is SGHDN and CDR2 FVKESK. The CDR3 has 17 residues. The J segment lost 2 bases and the V segment lost 0 bases, leaving 3 bases of the junction unmatched. The CDR3 here is CASSQDLLAGGQETQYF. CDR3 in DNA: TGTGCCAGCAGCCAAGATTTACTAGCGGGAGGGCAAGAGACCCAGTACTTC.

The gene calls are TRBV15 and TRBJ2-7; 11 nucleotides match TRBD2. Germline-derived CDR1 and CDR2 are LNHNV and YYDKDF (reference sequence). This CDR3 is 18 amino acids long. Unmatched junction bases numbered 8, after V lost 1 base and J lost 0 bases. The CDR3 DNA reads as TGTGCCACCAGCAGAGGACCGGGACTAGCGGTTTCCTCCTACGAGCAGTACTTC. This sequence encodes CATSRGPGLAVSSYEQYF.

The rearrangement joins TRBV19 to TRBJ2-1; 10 nucleotides line up with TRBD2. The CDR3 has 18 residues. V lost 4 bases to trimming and J lost 2 bases; unmatched junction nucleotides: 11. Germline V gene sequence: CDR1 LNHDA, CDR2 SQIVND (reference sequence). DNA for the CDR3: TGTGCCAGTAGTAGGTGGGGGATTAGCGGGAGGCCCTACAATGAGCAGTTCTTC. It encodes CASSRWGISGRPYNEQFF. The full variable domain, completed using reference TRBV19 and TRBJ2-1, is DGGITQSPKYLFRKEGQNVTLSCEQNLNHDAMYWYRQDPGQGLRLIYYSQIVNDFQKGDIAEGYSVSREKKESFPLTVTSAQKNPTAFYLCASSRWGISGRPYNEQFFGPGTRLTVL.

A few counts support this clone. This chain uses TRBV7-2 with TRBJ2-3; TRBD2 matches 9 bases. CDR1 and CDR2 from the germline V gene are SGHTA and FQGNSA. The trim removed 2 bases at V and 4 bases at J, leaving 10 bases unmatched. The CDR3 contains 17 residues. In DNA form, the CDR3 reads TGTGCCAGCAGCTTATCTCTGGGCGGGAGGGTCGCAGATACGCAGTATTTT. Protein: CASSLSLGGRVADTQYF.

The chain joins TRBV18 to TRBJ1-2, with TRBD1 identical over 9 bases. Trimming cost V 5 bases and J 3 bases; bases outside gene matches: 7. The germline CDR1 and CDR2 sequences are KGHSH and LQKENI. The CDR3 runs 15 residues. CDR3 DNA sequence: TGTGCCAGCTCAGTACAGGGGGCGCCGGACTATGGCTACACCTTC. It codes for CASSVQGAPDYGYTF.

Only a few counts were recorded for this clone. CDR3: CASSQIWTGEAFF. As DNA, the CDR3 is TGCGCCAGCAGCCAGATTTGGACAGGTGAAGCTTTCTTT. The chain uses TRBV4-1 and TRBJ1-1; 7 bases are shared with TRBD1. In germline, CDR1 is MGHRA, CDR2 YSYEKL. The V segment lost 3 bases and the J segment 7 bases; nucleotides outside the gene matches: 5. The CDR3 loop spans 13 amino acids.

This clone came up a few times. This chain uses TRBV7-9 with TRBJ2-1, with a weak D call TRBD2 (6 bases). Deletions cut 5 bases from V and 8 bases from J, with 19 bases between. The germline V gene encodes CDR1 SEHNR and CDR2 FQNEAQ (reference sequence). This CDR3 region has 15 residues. The CDR3 sequence: CASSPSRGREDEQFF. The DNA for the CDR3 is TGTGCCAGCAGCCCCTCGCGAGGCAGGGAGGATGAGCAGTTCTTC.

The rearrangement joins TRBV29-1 to TRBJ2-5; TRBD2 matches 7 bases. Germline loops: CDR1 SQVTM, CDR2 ANQGSEA. Trimming removed 1 base from V and 5 bases from J; junction bases left unmatched: 4. This CDR3 comprises 13 residues. The CDR3 DNA reads as TGCAGCGTTGAAGCGGGAGGAATGGAGACCCAGTACTTC. Protein product: CSVEAGGMETQYF.

This clone turned up a few times. The V and J genes are TRBV15 and TRBJ2-7; a weak D match, TRBD2 (5 bases). The CDR3 has 15 amino acids. Germline assignment: CDR1 LNHNV and CDR2 YYDKDF (reference sequence). V was clipped by 0 bases and J by 2 bases, with 11 bases between them. CDR3 in DNA: TGTGCCACCAGCAGAGAACCACCCGGGACCTACGAGCAGTACTTC. It translates to CATSREPPGTYEQYF. Full variable domain (remainder filled in from reference TRBV15 and TRBJ2-7): DAMVIQNPRYQVTQFGKPVTLSCSQTLNHNVMYWYQQKSSQAPKLLFHYYDKDFNNEADTPDNFQSRRPNTSFCFLDIRSPGLGDTAMYLCATSREPPGTYEQYFGPGTRLTVT.

Only a few counts were recorded for this clone. The chain is built from TRBV14 and TRBJ1-2; D unresolved. The germline V gene encodes CDR1 SGHDN and CDR2 FVKESK. This CDR3 spans 11 amino acids. Trimming removed 3 bases at V and 4 bases at J, with 3 bases between. CDR3 in DNA: TGTGCCAGCAGCCACGGCTATGGCTACACCTTC. It specifies CASSHGYGYTF.

The rearrangement joins TRBV29-1 to TRBJ1-5; the D gene is possibly TRBD1 (6 bases). V was clipped by 4 bases and J by 6 bases, with 10 bases between them. In germline, CDR1 is SQVTM, CDR2 ANQGSEA. CDR3 size: 12 residues. CDR3 sequence reads: CSVAGVGQPQHF. In DNA, the CDR3 is TGCAGCGTTGCAGGGGTTGGTCAGCCCCAGCATTTT.

This sequence joins TRBV7-9 and TRBJ2-1; 7 nucleotides align to TRBD2. V shed 1 base, J shed 4 bases, and the junction held 10 bases outside the gene matches. There are 17 residues in the CDR3. Germline V CDR1 and CDR2: SEHNR, FQNEAQ (reference sequence). The CDR3 region has the DNA TGTGCCAGCAGCTTAGGATTGGGCGGGAGTCCTTACAATGAGCAGTTCTTC. Its protein product is CASSLGLGGSPYNEQFF.

CDR3 residues: CASSEPGLPYEQYF. The CDR3 DNA is TGTGCCAGCAGTGAACCCGGGTTACCCTACGAGCAGTACTTC. The chain recombines TRBV6-5 with TRBJ2-7, with D uncertain. This CDR3 region has 14 residues. Germline V gene data show CDR1 as MNHEY and CDR2 as SVGAGI. With 5 bases removed from V and 2 bases from J, the gap between germline ends came to 13 bases.